This is a list of T cell receptor beta chains from one sample in a study of shared clonotypes between healthy human individuals. Only in-frame clones appear in the TCRdb table, and some are missing; sequencing was by immunoSEQ multiplex PCR. The sample lists about 2.4 million clones, approximately 90% occurring once. The specimen was naive CD4+ T cells sorted from blood. All receptors come from a man aged 18 to 30 in good health. The CDR3 runs from the conserved cysteine through the conserved F or W. The order of the fields is J gene, clone size, V gene, CDR3 length, D gene, CDR3 protein, CDR3 DNA. A D gene is named only where the DNA matches it firmly. The size of a clone is reported for some rows only, either as once, few or many, or as a class for expanded clones.

TRBJ1-5	-	TRBV6-6	13	-	CASRRASNQPQHF	TGTGCCAGTCGCAGGGCAAGCAATCAGCCCCAGCATTTT
TRBJ2-3	-	TRBV19	19	TRBD2	CASSISGAITLAGGDTQYF	TGTGCCAGTAGTATATCCGGGGCTATCACGCTAGCGGGAGGGGATACGCAGTATTTT
TRBJ2-3	-	TRBV5-4	14	-	CASSLSASGDTQYF	TGTGCCAGCAGCTTGAGTGCTAGTGGGGATACGCAGTATTTT
TRBJ2-1	-	TRBV5-1	14	TRBD1	CASSLDPGGSEQFF	TGCGCCAGCAGCTTGGACCCAGGGGGCAGTGAGCAGTTCTTC
TRBJ1-5	once	TRBV6-5	16	-	CASSYSFPRGNQPQHF	TGTGCCAGCAGTTACTCCTTCCCCAGGGGCAATCAGCCCCAGCATTTT
TRBJ1-4	-	TRBV19	16	-	CASNDSGREENEKLFF	TGTGCCAGTAACGATTCCGGACGGGAGGAGAATGAAAAACTGTTTTTT
TRBJ2-5	-	TRBV4-1	17	TRBD1	CASSRGQLGLNQETQYF	TGCGCCAGCAGCCGGGGACAGTTAGGGTTGAACCAAGAGACCCAGTACTTC
TRBJ2-7	-	TRBV7-8	17	TRBD2	CASSSGLGTSILYEQYF	TGTGCCAGCAGCTCCGGCCTCGGGACTAGTATTTTGTACGAGCAGTACTTC
TRBJ2-7	-	TRBV28	16	TRBD2	CASRGTSGGILYEQYF	TGTGCCAGCAGGGGTACTAGCGGGGGGATACTCTACGAGCAGTACTTC
TRBJ2-2	-	TRBV29-1	14	TRBD2	CSVAGGRNTGELFF	TGCAGCGTGGCCGGGGGGAGAAACACCGGGGAGCTGTTTTTT
TRBJ1-2	-	TRBV28	14	-	CASSLPLTGAGYTF	TGTGCCAGCAGTTTACCCTTGACAGGCGCGGGCTACACCTTC
TRBJ2-1	once	TRBV18	15	TRBD1	CASSPTGGNYNEQFF	TGTGCCAGCTCACCCACAGGGGGGAATTACAATGAGCAGTTCTTC
TRBJ2-1	once	TRBV4-1	15	-	CASSLPIGLAAEQFF	TGCGCCAGCAGCCTCCCAATCGGGCTAGCTGCTGAGCAGTTCTTC
TRBJ1-5	-	TRBV5-4	15	-	CASSAGVSGNQPQHF	TGTGCCAGCAGTGCTGGTGTTTCGGGCAATCAGCCCCAGCATTTT
TRBJ1-1	-	TRBV5-1	16	-	CASSISGDRMNTEAFF	TGCGCCAGCAGCATATCGGGGGATCGCATGAACACTGAAGCTTTCTTT
TRBJ2-2	-	TRBV28	16	TRBD1	CASSLAGQGFTGELFF	TGTGCCAGCAGTTTGGCTGGACAGGGTTTCACCGGGGAGCTGTTTTTT
TRBJ1-3	-	TRBV5-6	16	-	CASSYKQDNSGNTIYF	TGTGCCAGCAGCTACAAACAGGACAACTCTGGAAACACCATATATTTT
TRBJ2-5	-	TRBV5-6	14	TRBD1	CASSVDRSKETQYF	TGTGCCAGCAGCGTGGACAGGTCTAAAGAGACCCAGTACTTC
TRBJ1-2	-	TRBV6-1	13	-	CASSSEINYGYTF	TGTGCCAGCAGTTCGGAAATTAACTATGGCTACACCTTC
TRBJ2-7	-	TRBV21-1	13	-	CASIKEGFGEQYF	TGTGCCAGCATCAAGGAGGGCTTTGGGGAGCAGTACTTC
TRBJ2-3	-	TRBV6-4	16	TRBD2	CASSDSGTTSTDTQYF	TGTGCCAGCAGTGACTCCGGGACTACTAGCACAGATACGCAGTATTTT
TRBJ2-4	-	TRBV5-1	16	-	CASSPTSNPPKNIQYF	TGCGCCAGCAGCCCTACATCGAACCCACCCAAAAACATTCAGTACTTC
TRBJ2-1	-	TRBV5-5	15	-	CASSLELGSYNEQFF	TGTGCCAGCAGCTTGGAACTTGGCTCCTACAATGAGCAGTTCTTC
TRBJ1-6	-	TRBV25-1	13	-	CAGTAGWGSPLHF	TGTGCCGGCACGGCCGGTTGGGGTTCACCCCTCCACTTT
TRBJ2-3	-	TRBV6-5	15	TRBD2	CASSAQLAGTDTQYF	TGTGCCAGCAGTGCCCAGTTAGCGGGGACAGATACGCAGTATTTT
TRBJ2-7	once	TRBV28	12	-	CASSLEAYEQYF	TGTGCCAGCAGTTTAGAGGCCTACGAGCAGTACTTC
TRBJ1-2	-	TRBV6-5	15	TRBD1	CASSYSRDRPSGYTF	TGTGCCAGCAGTTACTCCCGGGACAGACCCTCTGGCTACACCTTC
TRBJ2-1	-	TRBV28	10	-	CASIGNEQFF	TGTGCCAGCATAGGCAATGAGCAGTTCTTC
TRBJ2-1	-	TRBV29-1	14	-	CSVTRGAGGREQFF	TGCAGCGTAACTCGAGGGGCCGGGGGGCGAGAGCAGTTCTTC
TRBJ2-3	-	TRBV5-1	14	TRBD2	CASSSGLAGDTQYF	TGCGCCAGCAGCTCCGGACTAGCGGGGGATACGCAGTATTTT
TRBJ2-3	-	TRBV5-6	17	TRBD1	CASSWIPRDSSTDTQYF	TGTGCCAGCAGCTGGATTCCCCGGGACAGCAGCACAGATACGCAGTATTTT
TRBJ1-6	few	TRBV10-3	11	-	CAISEGGPLHF	TGTGCCATCAGTGAGGGGGGTCCCCTCCACTTT
TRBJ2-2	once	TRBV10-3	15	-	CAISDHRDGTGELFF	TGTGCCATCAGTGATCACAGGGACGGGACCGGGGAGCTGTTTTTT
TRBJ1-2	-	TRBV5-1	15	-	CASSREAGVDYGYTF	TGCGCCAGCAGCCGAGAAGCAGGGGTGGACTATGGCTACACCTTC
TRBJ1-1	-	TRBV30	13	-	CAWNPGTNTEAFF	TGTGCCTGGAACCCCGGCACAAACACTGAAGCTTTCTTT
TRBJ2-7	-	TRBV30	12	TRBD1	CAWDRGLFEQYF	TGTGCCTGGGACAGGGGGCTGTTCGAGCAGTACTTC
TRBJ2-3	-	TRBV6-5	16	-	CASSYRGGGVTDTQYF	TGTGCCAGCAGTTATCGAGGAGGGGGTGTCACAGATACGCAGTATTTT
TRBJ1-2	-	TRBV27	15	-	CASSLSENYYYGYTF	TGTGCCAGCAGTTTATCGGAGAATTACTACTATGGCTACACCTTC
TRBJ2-1	-	TRBV2	14	-	CASSDWASLTEQFF	TGTGCCAGCAGTGATTGGGCTAGTTTGACTGAGCAGTTCTTC
TRBJ2-6	-	TRBV6-1	14	-	CASSDPLGANVLTF	TGTGCCAGCAGTGACCCACTAGGGGCCAACGTCCTGACTTTC
TRBJ2-3	-	TRBV18	17	-	CASSPRGQPASTDTQYF	TGTGCCAGCTCTCCACGAGGACAGCCTGCTAGCACAGATACGCAGTATTTT
TRBJ2-2	-	TRBV7-3	14	-	CASSLNWNTGELFF	TGTGCCAGCAGCTTAAACTGGAACACCGGGGAGCTGTTTTTT
TRBJ2-1	-	TRBV18	17	-	CASSPKPIADHGNEQFF	TGTGCCAGCTCACCCAAACCCATAGCGGATCATGGCAATGAGCAGTTCTTC
TRBJ2-7	-	TRBV19	13	-	CASSIGSGYEQYF	TGTGCCAGTAGTATCGGGTCGGGATACGAGCAGTACTTC
TRBJ2-3	-	TRBV10-3	15	TRBD1	CAISLDRSLTDTQYF	TGTGCCATCAGCTTGGACAGGTCCCTCACAGATACGCAGTATTTT
TRBJ1-2	-	TRBV19	14	TRBD1	CASSLGQGNYGYTF	TGTGCCAGTAGTCTGGGACAGGGGAACTATGGCTACACCTTC
TRBJ1-1	few	TRBV5-8	13	-	CASSLFMNTEAFF	TGTGCCAGCAGCTTGTTTATGAACACTGAAGCTTTCTTT
TRBJ1-4	-	TRBV6-5	13	-	CASSLEDGEKLFF	TGTGCCAGCAGTTTGGAGGACGGGGAAAAACTGTTTTTT
TRBJ1-5	-	TRBV6-1	16	TRBD1	CASSQGTAYSNQPQHF	TGTGCCAGCAGTCAAGGGACAGCTTATAGCAATCAGCCCCAGCATTTT
TRBJ2-3	-	TRBV5-1	16	-	CASSLGGTMSTDTQYF	TGCGCCAGCAGCTTGGGTGGGACAATGAGCACAGATACGCAGTATTTT
TRBJ1-2	-	TRBV29-1	15	-	CSVDPTGTIPMGYTF	TGCAGCGTTGACCCTACTGGGACAATCCCTATGGGCTACACCTTC
TRBJ2-5	-	TRBV7-9	15	TRBD2	CASSPTSGTQETQYF	TGTGCCAGCAGCCCGACTAGCGGAACACAAGAGACCCAGTACTTC